Sequencing of this T cell receptor (beta chain) was carried out in a study of T-cell memory formation after mild COVID-19. The table lists this clonotype with many counts. TCRdb redid the calling of the 5' RACE reads with MiXCR, one entry per CDR3 protein. The data hold roughly 260,000 distinct CDR3 sequences, with about a sixth observed a single time. In germline, CDR1 is MRHNA, CDR2 SNTAGT. There are 12 residues in the CDR3. The V end lost 4 bases, the J end lost 2 bases, and 2 bases lay between the germline ends. This receptor was taken from a man younger than 35 who had mild COVID-19 (a few samples of this study predate the infection). Cell type and time point are not known. The chain combines TRBV6-4 with TRBJ2-2; D gene ambiguous. The source material was PBMCs or a T cell subset sorted from them (not recorded which). CDR3 DNA sequence: TGTGCCAGCAGTGGCAACACCGGGGAGCTGTTTTTT. Its protein is CASSGNTGELFF.